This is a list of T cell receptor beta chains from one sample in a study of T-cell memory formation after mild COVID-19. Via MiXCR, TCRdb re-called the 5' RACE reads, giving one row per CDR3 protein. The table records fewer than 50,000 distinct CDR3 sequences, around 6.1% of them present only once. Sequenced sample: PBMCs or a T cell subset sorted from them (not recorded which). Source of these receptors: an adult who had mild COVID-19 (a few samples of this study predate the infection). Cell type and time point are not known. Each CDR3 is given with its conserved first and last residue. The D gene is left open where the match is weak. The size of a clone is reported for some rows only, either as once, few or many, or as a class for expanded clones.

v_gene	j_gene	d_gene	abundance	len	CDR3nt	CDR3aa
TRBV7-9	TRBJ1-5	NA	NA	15	TGTGCCAGCAGCCCAGGTGGCGGTGGCAATCAGCCCCAGCATTTT	CASSPGGGGNQPQHF
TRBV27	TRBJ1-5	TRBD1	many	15	TGTGCCAGCAGTTTCGCGTTTTCAGGGGGTCAGCCCCAGCATTTT	CASSFAFSGGQPQHF
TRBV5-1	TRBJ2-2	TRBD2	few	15	TGCGCCAGCAGCTATAGCGGGGGAAACACCGGGGAGCTGTTTTTT	CASSYSGGNTGELFF
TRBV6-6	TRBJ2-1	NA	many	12	TGTGCCAGCAGTTACTCTGGGAATGAGCAGTTCTTC	CASSYSGNEQFF
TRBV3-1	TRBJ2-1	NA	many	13	TGTGCCAGCAGCCAACACCGGGACTCTGAGCAGTTCTTC	CASSQHRDSEQFF
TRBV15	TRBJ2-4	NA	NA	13	TGTGCCACCAGCTCTTTGGGGGCGAACATTCAGTACTTC	CATSSLGANIQYF
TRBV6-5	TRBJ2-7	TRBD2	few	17	TGTGCCAGCAGTTACTCCTGGTTAGGTAGCGGGAAATACGAGCAGTACTTC	CASSYSWLGSGKYEQYF
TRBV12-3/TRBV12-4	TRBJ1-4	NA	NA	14	TGTGCCAGCAGTTCCGGCGGAACGAGGAGTCAACTGTTTTTT	CASSSGGTRSQLFF
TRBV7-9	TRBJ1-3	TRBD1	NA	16	TGTGCCAGCAGCTCGACAGGGGGCGCGTCGGGAAACACCATATATTTT	CASSSTGGASGNTIYF
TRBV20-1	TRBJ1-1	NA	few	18	TGCAGTGCTAGGGGGAAGGGCAGGGATTGGACTTGGATCCCTGAAGCTTTCTTT	CSARGKGRDWTWIPEAFF
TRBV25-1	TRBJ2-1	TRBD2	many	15	TGTGCCAGCAGTGAAAGCGGGAGCTCCTACAATGAGCAGTTCTTC	CASSESGSSYNEQFF
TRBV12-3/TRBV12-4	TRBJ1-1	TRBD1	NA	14	TGTGCCAGCAGATGGGGACAGATGAACACTGAAGCTTTCTTT	CASRWGQMNTEAFF
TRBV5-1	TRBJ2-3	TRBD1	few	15	TGCGCCAGCAGCCTGACGGGACAGGGGACAGATACGCAGTATTTT	CASSLTGQGTDTQYF
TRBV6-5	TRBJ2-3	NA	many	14	TGTGCCAGCAGGATAGAGCGGTACACAGATACGCAGTATTTT	CASRIERYTDTQYF
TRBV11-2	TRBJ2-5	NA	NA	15	TGTGCCAGCAGCTCCAACAGGGCCCCACAAGAGACCCAGTACTTC	CASSSNRAPQETQYF
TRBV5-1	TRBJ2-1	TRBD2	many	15	TGCGCCAGCAGCTTGGCAGGACTAGCGGGGAATGAGCAGTTCTTC	CASSLAGLAGNEQFF
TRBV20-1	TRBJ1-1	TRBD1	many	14	TGCAGTGCTATACAGGGGGCTGGAAACACTGAAGCTTTCTTT	CSAIQGAGNTEAFF
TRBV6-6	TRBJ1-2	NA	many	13	TGTGCCAGCAGTTCCGGACGGTTCTATGGCTACACCTTC	CASSSGRFYGYTF
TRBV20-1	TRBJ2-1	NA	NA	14	TGCAGTGCTAGAGGAAACTTAGTAGGCAATGAGCAGTTCTTC	CSARGNLVGNEQFF
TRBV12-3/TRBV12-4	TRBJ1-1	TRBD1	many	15	TGTGCCAGCAGGCGACAGGGGTCGTCGGTCACTGAAGCTTTCTTT	CASRRQGSSVTEAFF
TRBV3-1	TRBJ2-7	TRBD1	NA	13	TGTGCCAGCAGCGGTCCCGACAGGGTTGAGCAGTACTTC	CASSGPDRVEQYF
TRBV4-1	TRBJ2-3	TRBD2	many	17	TGCGCCAGCAGCCTCCTTGCTAGCGGGGGGGCGGGAGATACGCAGTATTTT	CASSLLASGGAGDTQYF
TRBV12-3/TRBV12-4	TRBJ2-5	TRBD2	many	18	TGTGCCAGCACCCGTCTGTTGGGGCTAGCGGGGAAACAAGAGACCCAGTACTTC	CASTRLLGLAGKQETQYF
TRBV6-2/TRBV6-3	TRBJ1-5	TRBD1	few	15	TGTGCCAGCAGGAGGACAGGGGATAGCAATCAGCCCCAGCATTTT	CASRRTGDSNQPQHF
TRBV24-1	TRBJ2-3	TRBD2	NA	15	TGTGCCACCAGGACCGGGACTAGCGGGTTTGATACGCAGTATTTT	CATRTGTSGFDTQYF
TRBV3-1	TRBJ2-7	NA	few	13	TGTGCCAGCAGCCATCGGACCGACTACGAGCAGTACTTC	CASSHRTDYEQYF
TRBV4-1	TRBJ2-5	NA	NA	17	TGCGCCAGCAGCCAAGGGGGGATCAGGGGGGCTTCGGTGACCCAGTACTTC	CASSQGGIRGASVTQYF
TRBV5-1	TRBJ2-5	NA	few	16	TGCGCCAGCAGCTTGGGTGGACCAGGCGTCCAAGAGACCCAGTACTTC	CASSLGGPGVQETQYF
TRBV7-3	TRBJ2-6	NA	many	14	TGTGCCAGCACCCGGGAATCTGGGGCCAACGTCCTGACTTTC	CASTRESGANVLTF
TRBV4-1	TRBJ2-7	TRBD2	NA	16	TGCGCCAGCAGCCTGCAAGTAGCGGGGGAGTACTACGAGCAGTACTTC	CASSLQVAGEYYEQYF
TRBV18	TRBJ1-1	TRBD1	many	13	TGTGCCAGCTCTCAGGGGGCCAACACTGAAGCTTTCTTT	CASSQGANTEAFF
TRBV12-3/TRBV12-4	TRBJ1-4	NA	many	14	TGTGCCAGCAGACCCCAGGGTTGGGATGAAAAACTGTTTTTT	CASRPQGWDEKLFF
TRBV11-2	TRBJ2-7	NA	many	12	TGTGCCAGCAGCTTTTATTCGCGCGAGCAGTACTTC	CASSFYSREQYF
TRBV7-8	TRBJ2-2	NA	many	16	TGTGCCAGCAGCCTCGGATTGGCGGTCAGGACCGGGGAGCTGTTTTTT	CASSLGLAVRTGELFF
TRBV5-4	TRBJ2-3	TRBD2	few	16	TGTGCCAGCAGCCAGCAGCGGGAGAGGTCGACAGATACGCAGTATTTT	CASSQQRERSTDTQYF
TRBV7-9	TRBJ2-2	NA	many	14	TGTGCCAGCAGCTTACGCGGAGACACCGGGGAGCTGTTTTTT	CASSLRGDTGELFF
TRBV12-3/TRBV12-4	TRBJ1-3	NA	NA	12	TGTGCCAGCAGTGACGTAGGAAACACCATATATTTT	CASSDVGNTIYF
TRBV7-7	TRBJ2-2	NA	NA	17	TGTGCTAGCAGCTTAAGTGGGGGTAGCGGGAACACCGGGGAGCTGTTTTTT	CASSLSGGSGNTGELFF
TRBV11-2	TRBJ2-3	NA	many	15	TGTGCCAGCAGCCGTCAGCAGGGTGGCACAGATACGCAGTATTTT	CASSRQQGGTDTQYF
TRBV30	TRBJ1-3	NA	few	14	TGTGCCTGGAGTGGGATCGGCTCTGGAAACACCATATATTTT	CAWSGIGSGNTIYF
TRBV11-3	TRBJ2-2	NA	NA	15	TGTGCCAGCAGCTTAGTTTCGGGGGACACCGGGGAGCTGTTTTTT	CASSLVSGDTGELFF
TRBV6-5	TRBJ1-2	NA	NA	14	TGTGCCAGCAGGAGGGCAGGGGCAAACTATGGCTACACCTTC	CASRRAGANYGYTF
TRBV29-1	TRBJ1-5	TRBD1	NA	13	TGCAGCGTCAGACAGGGCCGCAATCAGCCCCAGCATTTT	CSVRQGRNQPQHF
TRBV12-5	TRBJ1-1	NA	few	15	TGTGCTAGTGGTTTGACCGGGGGGCTGGGGGCTGAAGCTTTCTTT	CASGLTGGLGAEAFF
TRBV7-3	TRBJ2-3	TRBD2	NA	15	TGTGCCAGCAGCTTAATGAGCGGGGTCGCAGATACGCAGTATTTT	CASSLMSGVADTQYF
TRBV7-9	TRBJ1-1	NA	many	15	TGTGCCAGCAGCTTAGCCGGGGGTGACAACACTGAAGCTTTCTTT	CASSLAGGDNTEAFF
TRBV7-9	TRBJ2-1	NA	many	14	TGTGCCAGCAGCTTGGGGGGGGCGAGCAATGAGCAGTTCTTC	CASSLGGASNEQFF
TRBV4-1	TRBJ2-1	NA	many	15	TGCGCCAGCAGCCATACGGACTTAGGCCCCAATGAGCAGTTCTTC	CASSHTDLGPNEQFF
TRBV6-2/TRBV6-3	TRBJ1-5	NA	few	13	TGTGCCAGCAGTCCTTATAGCAATCAGCCCCAGCATTTT	CASSPYSNQPQHF
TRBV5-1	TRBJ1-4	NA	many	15	TGCGCCAGCAGCATACTGACCGGGGCTAATGAAAAACTGTTTTTT	CASSILTGANEKLFF
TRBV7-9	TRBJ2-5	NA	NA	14	TGTGCCAGCAGCTTAGACCTGTACCAAGAGACCCAGTACTTC	CASSLDLYQETQYF
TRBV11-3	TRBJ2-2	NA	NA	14	TGTGCCAGCAGCTTAGGGGTAAACACCGGGGAGCTGTTTTTT	CASSLGVNTGELFF
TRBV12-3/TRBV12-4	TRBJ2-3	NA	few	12	TGTGCCAGCAGTTCCGCGCGCCTTACGCAGTATTTT	CASSSARLTQYF
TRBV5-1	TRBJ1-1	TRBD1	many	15	TGCGCCAGCAGCTTGGCCGGGACAGCCAACACTGAAGCTTTCTTT	CASSLAGTANTEAFF
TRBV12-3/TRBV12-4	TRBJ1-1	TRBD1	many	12	TGTGCCAGCAGTCCCTGGACAGGGCAAGCTTTCTTT	CASSPWTGQAFF